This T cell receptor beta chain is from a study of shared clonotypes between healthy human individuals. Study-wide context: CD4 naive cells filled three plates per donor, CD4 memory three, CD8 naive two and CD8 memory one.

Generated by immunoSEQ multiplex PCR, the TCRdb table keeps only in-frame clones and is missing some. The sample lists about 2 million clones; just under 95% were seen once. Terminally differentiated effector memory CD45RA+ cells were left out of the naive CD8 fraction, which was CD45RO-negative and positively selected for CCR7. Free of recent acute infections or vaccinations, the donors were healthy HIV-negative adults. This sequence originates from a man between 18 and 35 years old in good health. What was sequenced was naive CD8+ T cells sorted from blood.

CDR3 DNA sequence: TGTGCCAGCAGCCCCGGGACAGGGTTCCGGGAGCAGTACTTC. Protein product: CASSPGTGFREQYF. The J gene is TRBJ2-7, the V gene TRBV6-5, with 9 bases identical to TRBD1. The CDR3 has 14 residues. The V segment lost 6 bases and the J segment 7 bases; nucleotides outside the gene matches: 10. Germline loops: CDR1 MNHEY, CDR2 SVGAGI.